This TCR beta chain was profiled in a study of T-cell reconstitution after alpha-beta-depleted transplantation in children. Study findings and constraints: Diversity of TCRbeta at day 60 was high in some patients, arising from surviving recipient T cells and thymic progenitors. Newly produced T cells mostly accounted for T-cell counts and diversity one year post-transplant. In patients about two months after transplant, alpha-beta T cells reportedly arose from several hundred expanded graft clones.

Unique molecular identifiers tagged the TCRbeta library. TCRdb reanalysed the PCR reads using MiXCR and keeps one entry per CDR3 protein. This table has a few hundred thousand distinct CDR3 sequences, roughly a quarter appearing once. Trimming pared 5 bases from V and 4 bases from J, leaving 14 bases between. This CDR3 region has 14 residues. This clonotype was picked up a small number of times. Antigen: not known. This clonotype was obtained from a boy under two years old with Wiskott-Aldrich syndrome, due to receive a stem cell transplant. The V call is TRBV12-3 or TRBV12-4, the J call TRBJ2-5; D perhaps matches TRBD2 (5 bases). The material was PBMCs, obtained before TCRalphabeta/CD19-depleted stem cell transplant. The CDR3 sequence is CASSHLGEGETQYF. CDR3 nucleotide sequence: TGTGCCAGCAGTCACCTTGGTGAGGGAGAGACCCAGTACTTC.